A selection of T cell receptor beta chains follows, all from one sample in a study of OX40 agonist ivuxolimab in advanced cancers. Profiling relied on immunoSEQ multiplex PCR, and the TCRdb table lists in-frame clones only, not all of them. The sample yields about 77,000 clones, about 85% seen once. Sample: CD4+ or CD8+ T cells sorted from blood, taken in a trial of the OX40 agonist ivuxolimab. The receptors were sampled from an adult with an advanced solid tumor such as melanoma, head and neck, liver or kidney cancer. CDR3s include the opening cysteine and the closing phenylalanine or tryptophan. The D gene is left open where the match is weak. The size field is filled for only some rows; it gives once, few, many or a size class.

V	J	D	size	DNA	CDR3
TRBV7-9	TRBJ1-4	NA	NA	TGTGCCAGCAGCGGACCCGGGAAGGAAAAACTGTTTTTT	CASSGPGKEKLFF
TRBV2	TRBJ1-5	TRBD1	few	TGTGCCAGCGGACAGGCCTTAAATCAGCCCCAGCATTTT	CASGQALNQPQHF
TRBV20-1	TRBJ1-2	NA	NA	TGCAGTGCTAGATCTGGGGGTGGCTACACCTTC	CSARSGGGYTF
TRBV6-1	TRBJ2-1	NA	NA	TGTGCCAGCACGGGGGACAGCGGGAAGAATGAGCAGTTCTTC	CASTGDSGKNEQFF
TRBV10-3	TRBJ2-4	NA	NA	TGTGCCATCAGTGACAAGGGGGAAAAAAACATTCAGTACTTC	CAISDKGEKNIQYF
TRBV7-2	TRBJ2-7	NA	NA	TGTGCCAGCAGCTCCACATCCTACGAGCAGTACTTC	CASSSTSYEQYF
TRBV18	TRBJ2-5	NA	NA	TGTGCCAGCTCACCCTTAGCCGGCGGGGAGACCCAGTACTTC	CASSPLAGGETQYF
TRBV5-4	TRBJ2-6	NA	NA	TGTGCCAGCAGCAGGGCACGGAGCTCTGGGGCCAACGTCCTGACTTTC	CASSRARSSGANVLTF
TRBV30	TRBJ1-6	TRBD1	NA	TGTGCCTGGAGCGGGACAGGAAATTCACCCCTCCACTTT	CAWSGTGNSPLHF
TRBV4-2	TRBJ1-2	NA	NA	TGTGCCAGCAGCTTGGCGGACACAGGCACTAACTATGGCTACACCTTC	CASSLADTGTNYGYTF
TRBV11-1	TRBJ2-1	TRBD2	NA	TGTGCCAGCAGCTCCCCAAGGACTAGCGGGAGGGCCCGTTACAATGAGCAGTTCTTC	CASSSPRTSGRARYNEQFF
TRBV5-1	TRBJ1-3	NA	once	TGCGCCAGCAGCTTGGCCTCGGGGGCTGGAAACACCATATATTTT	CASSLASGAGNTIYF
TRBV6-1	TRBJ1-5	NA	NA	TGTGCCAGCAGTGCCTACAGGGCCGGTCAGCCCCAGCATTTT	CASSAYRAGQPQHF
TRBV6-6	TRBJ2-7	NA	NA	TGTGCCAGCAGTTACTCGGCGGATCCCTACGAGCAGTACTTC	CASSYSADPYEQYF
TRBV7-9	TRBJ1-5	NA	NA	TGTGCCAGCAGCTTAGGAGTGGGGGCGAGCAATCAGCCCCAGCATTTT	CASSLGVGASNQPQHF
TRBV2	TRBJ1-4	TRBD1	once	TGTGCCAGCAGCAGGGGGCTCGGGTATGAAAAACTGTTTTTT	CASSRGLGYEKLFF
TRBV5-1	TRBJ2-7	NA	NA	TGCGCCAGCGGAGCAGGGGACGCGGGCGAGCAGTACTTC	CASGAGDAGEQYF
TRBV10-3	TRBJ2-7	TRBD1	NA	TGTGCCATCAGTGAGTCAGGTGCAGGGGGAATATCCTACGAGCAGTACTTC	CAISESGAGGISYEQYF
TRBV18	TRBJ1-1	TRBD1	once	TGTGCCAGCTCACCCTGGACAGGGGACACTGAAGCTTTCTTT	CASSPWTGDTEAFF
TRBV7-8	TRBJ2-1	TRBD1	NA	TGTGCCAGCAGCTTCCGCCGGGACAGGGTAAATGAGCAGTTCTTC	CASSFRRDRVNEQFF
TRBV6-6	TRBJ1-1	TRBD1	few	TGTGCCAGCACCATCGACAGGGTCGGCACTGAAGCTTTCTTT	CASTIDRVGTEAFF
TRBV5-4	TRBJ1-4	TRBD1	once	TGTGCCAGCAGCTGGGACAGGGGGTCTGAAAAACTGTTTTTT	CASSWDRGSEKLFF
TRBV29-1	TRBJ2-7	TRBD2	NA	TGCAGCGCACGGACTAGCGACTACGAGCAGTACTTC	CSARTSDYEQYF
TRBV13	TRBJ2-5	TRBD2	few	TGTGCCAGCAGCTTAGGCCTAGCGGGAGAGGGGACCCAGTACTTC	CASSLGLAGEGTQYF
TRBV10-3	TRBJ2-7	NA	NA	TGTGCCATCAGCTATGGGACGGACCTCCACGAGCAGTACTTC	CAISYGTDLHEQYF
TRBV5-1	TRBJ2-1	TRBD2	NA	TGCGCCAGCAGCTCTTCTCCCTGGACTAGCGGGAACAATGAGCAGTTCTTC	CASSSSPWTSGNNEQFF
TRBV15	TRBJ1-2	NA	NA	TGTGCCACCAGCAGAGCGTCGGGGGGGGAATCCTATGGCTACACCTTC	CATSRASGGESYGYTF
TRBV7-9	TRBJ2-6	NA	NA	TGTGCCAGCAGCCCCACGCCCCTCTCTGGGGCCAACGTCCTGACTTTC	CASSPTPLSGANVLTF
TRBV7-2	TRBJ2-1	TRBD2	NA	TGTGCCAGCAGCTTCGAGACTAGCGGGACATATGAGCAGTTCTTC	CASSFETSGTYEQFF